One sample yielded the 10 T cell receptor beta chains listed below, sequenced in a study of blood T cells in healthy people across ages. It was with a sample-barcoded 5' primer and a J-beta primer mix that a second PCR of roughly 6 to 11 cycles was run. TCRdb reprocessed the 5' RACE reads with MiXCR, giving one entry per CDR3 protein. There are approximately 900,000 distinct CDR3 sequences in the sample; around 49% occur only once, and about an eighth lies in the top ten. Sequencing was done on a sample of blood. These receptors all stem from a man aged 25-45 years in good health.

This clonotype was seen repeatedly, ten times or more. The rearrangement links TRBV18 to TRBJ1-5; D perhaps matches TRBD1 (5 bases). There are 15 residues in the CDR3. V shed 2 bases and J shed 0 bases, with 8 bases lying between them. Germline CDR1 and CDR2: KGHSH and LQKENI. The CDR3 nucleotides read TGTGCCAGCTCACCAAGACAGATTAGCAATCAGCCCCAGCATTTT. Amino acid sequence: CASSPRQISNQPQHF. Full variable domain (missing parts from reference TRBV18 and TRBJ1-5): NAGVMQNPRHLVRRRGQEARLRCSPMKGHSHVYWYRQLPEEGLKFMVYLQKENIIDESGMPKERFSAEFPKEGPSILRIQQVVRGDSAAYFCASSPRQISNQPQHFGDGTRLSIL.

J is TRBJ1-2 and V is TRBV5-6; TRBD1 matches 8 bases. V lost 4 bases, J lost 4 bases, and 9 bases stayed unmatched. Germline-derived CDR1 and CDR2 are SGHDT and YYEEEE. The CDR3 spans 15 residues. The CDR3 bases are TGTGCCAGCAGCCTCCTGGGACAGGACCTCTATGGCTACACCTTC. This gives the protein CASSLLGQDLYGYTF. Looking up the rest from reference TRBV5-6 and TRBJ1-2 gives the full variable domain: DAGVTQSPTHLIKTRGQQVTLRCSPKSGHDTVSWYQQALGQGPQFIFQYYEEEERQRGNFPDRFSGHQFPNYSSELNVNALLLGDSALYLCASSLLGQDLYGYTFGSGTRLTVV.

This clonotype was counted a few times. This sequence joins TRBV7-9 and TRBJ1-6, with D unclear. Germline assignment: CDR1 SEHNR and CDR2 FQNEAQ (reference sequence). Between the trimmed V and J ends, which lost 4 bases and 3 bases, there was a span of 7 bases. This CDR3 has 14 amino acids. CDR3 coding DNA: TGTGCCAGCAGCTCCCGGGACTATAATTCACCCCTCCACTTT. It specifies CASSSRDYNSPLHF.

This clonotype occurred a few times. The chain couples TRBV20-1 to TRBJ2-1, with D possibly called TRBD1 or TRBD2 (5 bases each). V gave up 0 bases and J gave up 7 bases, with 19 bases separating them. There are 16 residues in the CDR3. Germline V gene sequence: CDR1 DFQATT, CDR2 SNEGSKA (reference sequence). The CDR3 DNA reads as TGCAGTGCTAGAGATCACCGGGACGCTATAGGGAATGAGCAGTTCTTC. It specifies CSARDHRDAIGNEQFF.

This clonotype has a handful of counts. The chain employs TRBV4-1 and TRBJ1-5; TRBD1 matches at 10 bases. V shed 4 bases, J shed 8 bases, and the junction held 5 bases outside the gene matches. Germline V lookup: CDR1 MGHRA, CDR2 YSYEKL. The CDR3 runs 14 residues. The CDR3 nucleotides are TGCGCCAGCAGCCTCAGGACAGGGGGGGAGCCCCAGCATTTT. The encoded protein is CASSLRTGGEPQHF.

The V and J genes are TRBV29-1 and TRBJ2-1; D gene ambiguous. This CDR3 region has 12 residues. Between the trimmed V and J ends, which lost 0 bases and 10 bases, there was a span of 10 bases. In germline, CDR1 is SQVTM, CDR2 ANQGSEA. CDR3 DNA: TGCAGCGTTGAAGAGGGCACTTCCGAGCAGTTCTTC. Its translation: CSVEEGTSEQFF.

This chain joins TRBV9 and TRBJ2-5; D is perhaps TRBD1 (6 bases). Germline V gives CDR1 SGDLS, CDR2 YYNGEE. CDR3 length: 16 residues. V was clipped by 0 bases and J by 11 bases, with 23 bases between them. In DNA form, the CDR3 reads TGTGCCAGCAGCGTAGCGACAGGAGATTACCACGATGAGCAGTACTTC. Translation: CASSVATGDYHDEQYF.

J is TRBJ2-5 and V is TRBV28; TRBD1 agrees at 9 bases. Trimming took 5 bases from V and 5 from J; bases not matched to a gene: 6. The germline V gene has CDR1 MDHEN and CDR2 SYDVKM. The CDR3 is made up of 14 amino acids. CDR3 sequence (DNA): TGTGCCAGCAGTGTGTTGACAGGGGGGGAGACCCAGTACTTC. Encoded protein: CASSVLTGGETQYF.

The chain couples TRBV20-1 to TRBJ1-5; D ambiguous. Germline-derived CDR1 and CDR2 are DFQATT and SNEGSKA (reference sequence). Trimming took 0 bases from V and 0 from J, leaving 12 bases between them. The CDR3 length is 16 residues. The CDR3 loop is CSARDEGRFSNQPQHF. CDR3 sequence (DNA): TGCAGTGCTAGAGATGAGGGCCGCTTTAGCAATCAGCCCCAGCATTTT.

This clonotype was seen only a few times. The genes are TRBV9 and TRBJ2-3; the D is unclear. The CDR3 is 15 residues long. V was pared by 0 bases and J by 3 bases, with 11 bases between. Germline loops: CDR1 SGDLS, CDR2 YYNGEE. The CDR3 region has the DNA TGTGCCAGCAGCGTAGGTGAAGGGATGACAGATACGCAGTATTTT. Amino acids: CASSVGEGMTDTQYF.